The rows below give T cell receptor beta chains drawn from one sample of a study of regulatory T cells in long-lasting Graves disease. TCRdb passed the multiplex PCR reads through MiXCR, listing each CDR3 protein once. The table includes 400,000 to 500,000 distinct CDR3 sequences, around a fifth detected once. Sequencing was performed on peripheral blood mononuclear cells (PBMCs), taken when the disease was refractory, from a patient treated with antithyroid drugs. The receptors derive from a female donor with Graves disease. CDR3s include the opening cysteine and the closing phenylalanine or tryptophan. D genes are given only for firm matches. Part of the rows lack a size; the others show once, few, many or a class for expanded clones.

TRBJ2-7 | - | many | TRBV3-1 | CASSQDRGTAYEQYF | TGTGCCAGCAGCCAAGATCGCGGGACCGCCTACGAGCAGTACTTC
TRBJ2-7 | TRBD1 | - | TRBV20-1 | CSARDQQGSSYEQYF | TGCAGTGCTAGAGATCAACAGGGGAGCTCCTACGAGCAGTACTTC
TRBJ2-5 | - | many | TRBV19 | CASSIAGPSAETQYF | TGTGCCAGTAGTATAGCGGGCCCCTCCGCAGAGACCCAGTACTTC
TRBJ1-6 | - | - | TRBV10-3 | CAISVGGSSYNSSLHF | TGTGCCATCAGTGTGGGGGGAAGCTCCTATAATTCATCCCTCCACTTT
TRBJ2-7 | TRBD2 | many | TRBV28 | CASSLSGVAGGYCEQYF | TGTGCCAGCAGTTTGAGTGGTGTGGCGGGAGGGTATTGCGAGCAGTACTTC
TRBJ1-1 | - | - | TRBV19 | CASRMGDLNTKAFF | TGTGCCAGTAGAATGGGGGACTTGAACACTAAAGCTTTCTTT
TRBJ2-7 | TRBD2 | many | TRBV7-9 | CASSSYSGSRSYEQYF | TGTGCCAGCAGCTCCTATAGCGGGAGTAGGTCTTACGAGCAGTACTTC
TRBJ2-7 | TRBD2 | - | TRBV30 | CALGTTYEQYF | TGTGCCTTGGGGACTACCTACGAGCAGTACTTC
TRBJ1-5 | - | - | TRBV28 | CASSVTGWPSQPQHF | TGTGCCAGCAGCGTTACAGGGTGGCCCTCTCAGCCCCAGCATTTT
TRBJ1-1 | - | - | TRBV28 | CASSSPSGGGPEAFF | TGTGCCAGCAGTAGTCCCTCAGGAGGCGGCCCTGAAGCTTTCTTT
TRBJ1-2 | - | - | TRBV27 | CASAERARSNYGYTF | TGTGCCAGTGCCGAGAGGGCCCGATCTAACTATGGCTACACCTTC
TRBJ2-7 | - | - | TRBV6-6 | CASSYSVQGSFAYEQYF | TGTGCCAGCAGTTACTCGGTGCAGGGGAGTTTTGCCTACGAGCAGTACTTC
TRBJ2-7 | - | - | TRBV29-1 | CSVVTDAYEQYF | TGCAGCGTTGTCACGGATGCGTACGAGCAGTACTTC
TRBJ2-7 | - | many | TRBV27 | CASSLSGGSYEQYF | TGTGCCAGCAGCTTATCCGGGGGCTCCTACGAGCAGTACTTC
TRBJ1-2 | TRBD1 | many | TRBV27 | CASSQPPTGAYYGYTF | TGTGCCAGCAGTCAACCCCCAACAGGGGCATACTATGGCTACACCTTC
TRBJ1-3 | - | - | TRBV5-1 | CASSLKHRDNGNTIYF | TGCGCCAGCAGCCTCAAACATCGGGACAATGGAAACACCATATATTTT
TRBJ2-6 | - | many | TRBV19 | CASSIFGSGANVLTF | TGTGCCAGTAGTATATTTGGCTCTGGGGCCAACGTCCTGACTTTC
TRBJ2-7 | TRBD2 | few | TRBV15 | CATSQDRDATSGSYEQYF | TGTGCCACCAGCCAAGACAGGGACGCGACTAGCGGGAGCTACGAGCAGTACTTC
TRBJ1-3 | - | few | TRBV28 | CASSPGSAGNTIYF | TGTGCCAGCTCTCCCGGTTCGGCGGGAAACACCATATATTTT
TRBJ2-7 | - | few | TRBV24-1 | CATANDEQYF | TGTGCCACGGCAAACGACGAGCAGTACTTC
TRBJ2-7 | TRBD2 | - | TRBV4-1 | CASTEGSSGYSYEQYF | TGCGCCAGCACCGAAGGATCTAGCGGGTACTCCTACGAGCAGTACTTC
TRBJ1-5 | TRBD1 | - | TRBV7-9 | CASSFGTGNNQPQHF | TGTGCCAGCAGCTTTGGGACAGGTAACAATCAGCCCCAGCATTTT
TRBJ1-1 | - | - | TRBV24-1 | CATSDPGFREAFF | TGTGCCACCAGTGATCCGGGATTTCGGGAAGCTTTCTTT
TRBJ2-1 | - | - | TRBV15 | CATSREGGSYNEQFF | TGTGCCACCAGCAGAGAAGGGGGTTCCTACAATGAGCAGTTCTTC
TRBJ1-1 | - | - | TRBV20-1 | CSGKAGANTEAFF | TGCAGTGGAAAGGCAGGGGCGAACACTGAAGCTTTCTTT
TRBJ2-3 | - | - | TRBV11-2 | CASSSPGAKYDTQYF | TGTGCCAGCAGCTCCCCGGGGGCAAAGTATGATACGCAGTATTTT
TRBJ2-5 | - | - | TRBV27 | CASKEGGGGATQYF | TGTGCCAGCAAGGAGGGGGGGGGGGGCGCGACCCAGTACTTC
TRBJ1-2 | - | many | TRBV20-1 | CSARRGNYGYTF | TGCAGTGCCCGTCGGGGAAACTATGGCTACACCTTC
TRBJ2-7 | - | few | TRBV29-1 | CSVGAGLIDEQYF | TGCAGCGTTGGGGCAGGCTTAATAGACGAGCAGTACTTC
TRBJ2-7 | - | many | TRBV3-1 | CASSRGSGGGPEQYF | TGTGCCAGCAGCCGAGGGAGTGGCGGAGGTCCCGAGCAGTACTTC
TRBJ1-6 | TRBD1 | many | TRBV11-2 | CATGTGGGNSPLHF | TGTGCCACCGGGACAGGCGGGGGTAATTCACCCCTCCACTTT
TRBJ2-2 | TRBD2 | many | TRBV28 | CASSDPGGSTGELFF | TGTGCCAGCAGTGACCCGGGGGGTAGCACCGGGGAGCTATTTTTT
TRBJ2-1 | - | - | TRBV29-1 | CSVEVQGEEYNEQFF | TGCAGCGTTGAAGTGCAGGGAGAGGAGTACAATGAGCAGTTCTTC
TRBJ1-1 | TRBD1 | few | TRBV9 | CASSFRDSQPDPEAFF | TGTGCCAGCAGCTTCCGGGACAGCCAACCGGATCCTGAAGCTTTCTTT
TRBJ2-7 | TRBD2 | few | TRBV7-8 | CASSLVGSTSGYEQYF | TGTGCCAGCAGCTTAGTAGGTTCGACTAGCGGGTACGAGCAGTACTTC
TRBJ2-7 | - | many | TRBV28 | CASSPSTMAMSEQYF | TGTGCCAGCAGTCCATCGACTATGGCTATGTCCGAGCAGTACTTC
TRBJ1-3 | - | - | TRBV12-3/TRBV12-4 | CASRRRGTEGNTIYF | TGTGCCAGCAGGAGAAGGGGAACCGAGGGAAACACCATATATTTT
TRBJ1-1 | - | many | TRBV5-1 | CASRLGTEAFF | TGTGCCAGCAGATTAGGCACTGAAGCTTTCTTT
TRBJ2-3 | TRBD2 | - | TRBV7-2 | CASSHTGGGPDTQYF | TGTGCCAGCAGCCATACGGGAGGAGGCCCAGATACGCAGTATTTT
TRBJ1-4 | - | - | TRBV9 | CASSPPQGREKLFF | TGTGCCAGCAGCCCCCCGCAGGGGAGGGAAAAACTGTTTTTT
TRBJ2-5 | - | - | TRBV6-5 | CASSYSPPKGYQETQYF | TGTGCCAGCAGTTACTCCCCTCCAAAAGGGTACCAAGAGACCCAGTACTTC